This T cell receptor beta chain came from a study of T cell responses to AZD1222 COVID-19 vaccine. Assay: immunoSEQ multiplex PCR; the TCRdb copy retains only in-frame clones and omits some. Here the sample spans 200,000 or so clones, approximately 94% being singletons. Germline CDR1 is SGHRS and CDR2 is YFSETQ. The CDR3 has 16 amino acids. V was pared by 0 bases and J by 6 bases, with 18 bases between. Sequencing was performed on peripheral blood, taken 28 days after the second AZD1222 dose. This chain joins TRBV5-1 and TRBJ1-2; no clear D. This TCR was sampled from an adult who received the AZD1222 COVID-19 vaccine. The CDR3 reads CASSLDALGGRDGYTF. CDR3 sequence (DNA): TGCGCCAGCAGCTTGGATGCCCTAGGTGGCCGCGATGGCTACACCTTC.